This is a list of T cell receptor beta chains from one sample in a study of blood T cell repertoires in COVID-19. The repertoire was sequenced with immunoSEQ multiplex PCR; TCRdb's copy has only in-frame clones and lacks some. The table lists approximately 220,000 clones, more than 65% of them singletons. The sequenced material came from peripheral blood. The receptors here all came from a woman of 80 years or more with acute or convalescent COVID-19. CDR3s include the opening cysteine and the closing phenylalanine or tryptophan. Each record gives: J gene, D gene, clone size, V gene, CDR3 protein, CDR3 DNA. A D gene is named only where the DNA matches it firmly. Where a row states a size, it is once, few, many or the class of an expanded clone; other rows omit it.

j_call: TRBJ1-2; d_call: -; clone_size: -; v_call: TRBV4-2; cdr3_aa: CASSLDTNYGYTF; cdr3_nt: TGTGCCAGCAGCCTGGACACCAACTATGGCTACACCTTC
j_call: TRBJ1-3; d_call: -; clone_size: -; v_call: TRBV3-1/TRBV3-2; cdr3_aa: CASSVVSVSGNTIYF; cdr3_nt: TGTGCCAGCAGCGTGGTTTCAGTCTCTGGAAACACCATATATTTT
j_call: TRBJ2-7; d_call: TRBD1; clone_size: -; v_call: TRBV15; cdr3_aa: CATSWGQGAYEQYF; cdr3_nt: TGTGCCACCAGCTGGGGACAGGGAGCCTACGAGCAGTACTTC
j_call: TRBJ2-3; d_call: -; clone_size: -; v_call: TRBV5-6; cdr3_aa: CASSDPGTLMSQYF; cdr3_nt: TGTGCCAGCAGCGATCCCGGGACTCTTATGTCGCAGTATTTT
j_call: TRBJ2-1; d_call: TRBD2; clone_size: -; v_call: TRBV24-1; cdr3_aa: CATSDYGTSGRPHATYNEQFF; cdr3_nt: TGTGCCACCAGTGATTACGGGACCAGCGGGAGACCTCACGCGACCTACAATGAGCAGTTCTTC
j_call: TRBJ1-2; d_call: -; clone_size: -; v_call: TRBV7-2; cdr3_aa: CASSPSGGNYGYTF; cdr3_nt: TGTGCCAGCAGCCCTAGCGGCGGGAACTATGGCTACACCTTC
j_call: TRBJ2-6; d_call: -; clone_size: -; v_call: TRBV5-6; cdr3_aa: CASSWLDRPSSGANVLTF; cdr3_nt: TGTGCCAGCAGCTGGCTTGACAGGCCATCGTCTGGGGCCAACGTCCTGACTTTC
j_call: TRBJ2-4; d_call: -; clone_size: -; v_call: TRBV19; cdr3_aa: CASSLGGEDIQYF; cdr3_nt: TGTGCCAGTAGCTTAGGGGGGGAGGACATTCAGTACTTC
j_call: TRBJ1-5; d_call: -; clone_size: -; v_call: TRBV12-3/TRBV12-4; cdr3_aa: CASRSTPGAQHF; cdr3_nt: TGTGCCAGCAGATCGACTCCCGGGGCCCAGCATTTT
j_call: TRBJ1-2; d_call: TRBD1; clone_size: -; v_call: TRBV3-1/TRBV3-2; cdr3_aa: CASSQGTGDYGYTF; cdr3_nt: TGTGCCAGCAGCCAGGGGACAGGCGACTATGGCTACACCTTC
j_call: TRBJ1-1; d_call: TRBD1; clone_size: -; v_call: TRBV19; cdr3_aa: CASSLTGRAFF; cdr3_nt: TGTGCCAGTAGCTTGACAGGGAGAGCTTTCTTT
j_call: TRBJ1-3; d_call: -; clone_size: -; v_call: TRBV6-5; cdr3_aa: CASSYPPLLSGNTIYF; cdr3_nt: TGTGCCAGCAGTTATCCCCCTCTCCTCTCTGGAAACACCATATATTTT
j_call: TRBJ1-2; d_call: TRBD1; clone_size: -; v_call: TRBV6-1; cdr3_aa: CASREMTGIAIYGYTF; cdr3_nt: TGTGCCAGCAGGGAAATGACAGGGATCGCCATCTATGGCTACACCTTC
j_call: TRBJ2-1; d_call: TRBD2; clone_size: once; v_call: TRBV27; cdr3_aa: CASSLGGLAEVYNEQFF; cdr3_nt: TGTGCCAGCAGTTTAGGTGGGCTAGCGGAAGTGTACAATGAGCAGTTCTTC
j_call: TRBJ1-5; d_call: -; clone_size: once; v_call: TRBV4-1; cdr3_aa: CASSPGVNQPQHF; cdr3_nt: TGCGCCAGCAGCCCAGGGGTGAATCAGCCCCAGCATTTT
j_call: TRBJ2-2; d_call: -; clone_size: -; v_call: TRBV3-1/TRBV3-2; cdr3_aa: CASSPYRSDWELFF; cdr3_nt: TGTGCCAGCAGCCCTTACCGGTCCGATTGGGAGCTGTTTTTT
j_call: TRBJ2-7; d_call: TRBD1; clone_size: -; v_call: TRBV7-8; cdr3_aa: CASSPSGQGAYF; cdr3_nt: TGTGCCAGCAGCCCATCCGGACAGGGGGCCTACTTC
j_call: TRBJ1-1; d_call: -; clone_size: -; v_call: TRBV5-1; cdr3_aa: CASSTGGGNTEAFF; cdr3_nt: TGCGCCAGCAGCACAGGCGGGGGAAACACTGAAGCTTTCTTT
j_call: TRBJ2-3; d_call: -; clone_size: -; v_call: TRBV29-1; cdr3_aa: CSVAGTDLGTQYF; cdr3_nt: TGCAGCGTTGCCGGGACTGACCTAGGTACGCAGTATTTT
j_call: TRBJ2-3; d_call: TRBD1; clone_size: -; v_call: TRBV29-1; cdr3_aa: CSVVWTGGSTDTQYF; cdr3_nt: TGCAGCGTTGTGTGGACAGGGGGTTCTACAGATACGCAGTATTTT
j_call: TRBJ1-4; d_call: TRBD1; clone_size: -; v_call: TRBV5-1; cdr3_aa: CASSSQTGQGLKLFF; cdr3_nt: TGCGCCAGCAGCTCACAAACGGGACAGGGATTGAAACTGTTTTTT
j_call: TRBJ2-7; d_call: TRBD2; clone_size: -; v_call: TRBV5-4; cdr3_aa: CASSPAGGRAYEQYF; cdr3_nt: TGTGCCAGCAGCCCGGCGGGGGGCAGGGCGTACGAGCAGTACTTC
j_call: TRBJ2-3; d_call: -; clone_size: -; v_call: TRBV11-2; cdr3_aa: CASSLMAESGSTDTQYF; cdr3_nt: TGTGCCAGCAGCTTAATGGCCGAAAGCGGGAGCACAGATACGCAGTATTTT
j_call: TRBJ1-6; d_call: -; clone_size: -; v_call: TRBV14; cdr3_aa: CASSQGPTTWASYNSPLHF; cdr3_nt: TGTGCCAGCAGCCAAGGGCCGACAACCTGGGCCTCCTATAATTCACCCCTCCACTTT
j_call: TRBJ1-2; d_call: -; clone_size: -; v_call: TRBV7-9; cdr3_aa: CASSAPGSYGYTF; cdr3_nt: TGTGCCAGCAGCGCCCCGGGATCCTATGGCTACACCTTC
j_call: TRBJ2-1; d_call: TRBD1; clone_size: -; v_call: TRBV2; cdr3_aa: CASSLDRTPNNEQFF; cdr3_nt: TGTGCCAGCAGTCTGGACAGGACGCCAAACAATGAGCAGTTCTTC
j_call: TRBJ1-3; d_call: -; clone_size: few; v_call: TRBV10-3; cdr3_aa: CAISDPLTGNTIYF; cdr3_nt: TGTGCCATCAGTGACCCTTTAACTGGAAACACCATATATTTT
j_call: TRBJ2-5; d_call: TRBD2; clone_size: -; v_call: TRBV19; cdr3_aa: CASSIGLAGAETQYF; cdr3_nt: TGTGCCAGTAGTATCGGACTAGCGGGAGCGGAGACCCAGTACTTC
j_call: TRBJ1-4; d_call: -; clone_size: -; v_call: TRBV2; cdr3_aa: CASSLQGTNEKLFF; cdr3_nt: TGTGCCAGCAGTTTACAGGGAACTAATGAAAAACTGTTTTTT
j_call: TRBJ2-2; d_call: TRBD2; clone_size: -; v_call: TRBV10-3; cdr3_aa: CAISALAGGPRDTGELFF; cdr3_nt: TGTGCCATCAGCGCCCTAGCGGGAGGGCCGCGGGATACCGGGGAGCTGTTTTTT
j_call: TRBJ2-1; d_call: TRBD2; clone_size: -; v_call: TRBV4-2; cdr3_aa: CASSQESRTSLAYNEQFF; cdr3_nt: TGTGCCAGCAGCCAAGAGTCCCGGACTAGCCTCGCCTACAATGAGCAGTTCTTC
j_call: TRBJ1-2; d_call: -; clone_size: -; v_call: TRBV4-2; cdr3_aa: CASSQATADNYGYTF; cdr3_nt: TGTGCCAGCAGCCAAGCAACAGCCGATAACTATGGCTACACCTTC
j_call: TRBJ2-2; d_call: TRBD1; clone_size: -; v_call: TRBV9; cdr3_aa: CASSARTGEGGELFF; cdr3_nt: TGTGCCAGCAGCGCCAGGACAGGGGAGGGCGGGGAGCTGTTTTTT
j_call: TRBJ1-2; d_call: -; clone_size: -; v_call: TRBV19; cdr3_aa: CASSIAIDSDYGYTF; cdr3_nt: TGTGCCAGTAGTATCGCCATCGACAGCGACTATGGCTACACCTTC
j_call: TRBJ2-3; d_call: TRBD1; clone_size: -; v_call: TRBV14; cdr3_aa: CASSQDRTGENTQYF; cdr3_nt: TGTGCCAGCAGCCAAGATAGGACAGGGGAGAATACGCAGTATTTT
j_call: TRBJ2-7; d_call: -; clone_size: -; v_call: TRBV29-1; cdr3_aa: CSAQTNPGEQYF; cdr3_nt: TGCAGCGCGCAAACTAACCCGGGGGAGCAGTACTTC
j_call: TRBJ2-2; d_call: -; clone_size: -; v_call: TRBV5-1; cdr3_aa: CASSLGSDTGELFF; cdr3_nt: TGCGCCAGCAGCTTGGGTTCGGACACCGGGGAGCTGTTTTTT
j_call: TRBJ1-1; d_call: -; clone_size: -; v_call: TRBV5-4; cdr3_aa: CASSLVTGMATEAFF; cdr3_nt: TGTGCCAGCAGCTTGGTCACAGGGATGGCCACTGAAGCTTTCTTT
j_call: TRBJ1-4; d_call: -; clone_size: few; v_call: TRBV4-2; cdr3_aa: CASSQSTQGTNEKLFF; cdr3_nt: TGTGCCAGCAGCCAGAGCACACAGGGAACTAATGAAAAACTGTTTTTT
j_call: TRBJ1-1; d_call: TRBD1; clone_size: -; v_call: TRBV3-1/TRBV3-2; cdr3_aa: CASSLKAAGGAEAFF; cdr3_nt: TGTGCCAGCAGCCTAAAAGCCGCAGGGGGCGCTGAAGCTTTCTTT
j_call: TRBJ1-1; d_call: -; clone_size: -; v_call: TRBV15; cdr3_aa: CATSRPGFEAFF; cdr3_nt: TGTGCCACCAGCAGACCGGGATTCGAAGCTTTCTTT
j_call: TRBJ2-5; d_call: -; clone_size: -; v_call: TRBV10-1; cdr3_aa: CASSTGLGFQETQYF; cdr3_nt: TGCGCCAGCAGCACTGGTCTGGGCTTCCAAGAGACCCAGTACTTC